This entry concerns a single T cell receptor (beta chain). Its antigen is as yet unknown. This entry is derived from a study of siplizumab effects on memory and regulatory T cells. Whole-study results and caveats: To unstimulated subsets, only a minor fraction of alloreactive clones could be mapped.

Here immunoSEQ multiplex PCR was the method, and the copy in TCRdb shows in-frame clones only, minus some. The sample has about 70,000 clones; 88% are singletons. V was clipped by 0 bases and J by 6 bases; unmatched bases: 7. The germline gives CDR1 LGHNA, CDR2 YNFKEQ. The CDR3 contains 16 residues. The receptor was derived from a human donor in good health. What was sequenced was Tregs sorted from blood. J is TRBJ2-2 and V is TRBV4-2; 7 positions agree with TRBD1. The CDR3 DNA is TGTGCCAGCAGCCAAGATAACAGGGGTCTGGCCGGGGAGCTGTTTTTT. It is translated as CASSQDNRGLAGELFF.